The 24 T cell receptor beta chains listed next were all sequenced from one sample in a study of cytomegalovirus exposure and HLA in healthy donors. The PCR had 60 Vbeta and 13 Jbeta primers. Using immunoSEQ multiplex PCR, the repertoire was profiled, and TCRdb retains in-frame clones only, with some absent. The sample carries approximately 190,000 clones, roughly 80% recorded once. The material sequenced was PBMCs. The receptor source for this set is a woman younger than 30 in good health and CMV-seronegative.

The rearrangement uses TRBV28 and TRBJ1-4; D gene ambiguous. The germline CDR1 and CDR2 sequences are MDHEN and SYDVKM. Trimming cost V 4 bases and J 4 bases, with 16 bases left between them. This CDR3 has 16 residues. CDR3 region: CASSSLGPFGNEKLFF. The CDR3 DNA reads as TGTGCCAGCAGTTCCCTTGGCCCCTTTGGTAATGAAAAACTGTTTTTT.

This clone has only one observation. CDR3 in DNA: TGTGCCAGCTCATCCGAACTAGCGGGGCCGGTCTACGAGCAGTACTTC. It codes for CASSSELAGPVYEQYF. The chain uses TRBV18 and TRBJ2-7, with TRBD2 identical over 10 bases. J lost 3 bases, V lost 5 bases, and 10 bases had no gene match. From germline, CDR1 is KGHSH and CDR2 LQKENI. The CDR3 runs 16 residues. Complete variable domain (other parts from reference TRBV18 and TRBJ2-7): NAGVMQNPRHLVRRRGQEARLRCSPMKGHSHVYWYRQLPEEGLKFMVYLQKENIIDESGMPKERFSAEFPKEGPSILRIQQVVRGDSAAYFCASSSELAGPVYEQYFGPGTRLTVT.

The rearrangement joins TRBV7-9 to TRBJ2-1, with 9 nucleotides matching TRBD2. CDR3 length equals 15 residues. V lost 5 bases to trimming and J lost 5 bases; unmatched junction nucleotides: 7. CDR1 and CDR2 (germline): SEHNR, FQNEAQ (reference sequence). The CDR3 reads CASSEGLATDNEQFF. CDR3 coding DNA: TGTGCCAGCAGCGAGGGACTAGCCACTGACAATGAGCAGTTCTTC.

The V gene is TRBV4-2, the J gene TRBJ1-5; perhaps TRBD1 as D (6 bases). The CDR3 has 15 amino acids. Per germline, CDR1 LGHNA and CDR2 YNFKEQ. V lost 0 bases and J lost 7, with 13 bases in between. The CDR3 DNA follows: TGTGCCAGCAGCCAAGAAGGTGGACAGATCCAGCCCCAGCATTTT. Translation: CASSQEGGQIQPQHF.

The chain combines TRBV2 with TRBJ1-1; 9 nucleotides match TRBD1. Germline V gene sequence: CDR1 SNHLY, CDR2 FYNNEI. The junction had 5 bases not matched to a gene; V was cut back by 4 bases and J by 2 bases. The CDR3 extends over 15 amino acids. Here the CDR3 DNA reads TGTGCCAGCAGTGCCCAGGGACAGGGAAACACTGAAGCTTTCTTT. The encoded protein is CASSAQGQGNTEAFF.

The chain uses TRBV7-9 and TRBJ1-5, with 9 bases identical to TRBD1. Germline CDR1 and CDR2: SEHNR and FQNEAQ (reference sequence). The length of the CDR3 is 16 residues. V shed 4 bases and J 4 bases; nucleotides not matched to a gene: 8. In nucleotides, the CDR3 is TGTGCCAGCAGCTCGCAGGGGACAGGGATTAATCAGCCCCAGCATTTT. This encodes CASSSQGTGINQPQHF.

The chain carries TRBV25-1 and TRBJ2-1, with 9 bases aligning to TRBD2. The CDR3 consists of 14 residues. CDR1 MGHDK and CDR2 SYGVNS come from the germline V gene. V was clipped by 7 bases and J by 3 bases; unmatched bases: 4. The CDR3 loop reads CASMAGGLYNEQFF. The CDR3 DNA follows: TGTGCCAGCATGGCGGGAGGGCTCTACAATGAGCAGTTCTTC.

In nucleotides, the CDR3 is TGTGCCAGCAGTGATCCGGGGGGAACAAACACCGGGGAGCTGTTTTTT. Amino acid sequence: CASSDPGGTNTGELFF. This rearrangement joins TRBV2 to TRBJ2-2, with TRBD2 matching 7 bases. The CDR3 runs 16 residues. Germline values: CDR1 SNHLY, CDR2 FYNNEI. Trimming took 3 bases from V and 2 from J; bases not matched to a gene: 6.

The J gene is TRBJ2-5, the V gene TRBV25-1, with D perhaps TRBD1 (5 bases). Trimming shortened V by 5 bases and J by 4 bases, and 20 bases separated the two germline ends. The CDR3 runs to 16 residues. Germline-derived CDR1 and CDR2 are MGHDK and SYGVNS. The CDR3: CASSPLGNYRGETQYF. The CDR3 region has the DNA TGTGCCAGCAGTCCCCTCGGAAACTATAGGGGAGAGACCCAGTACTTC.

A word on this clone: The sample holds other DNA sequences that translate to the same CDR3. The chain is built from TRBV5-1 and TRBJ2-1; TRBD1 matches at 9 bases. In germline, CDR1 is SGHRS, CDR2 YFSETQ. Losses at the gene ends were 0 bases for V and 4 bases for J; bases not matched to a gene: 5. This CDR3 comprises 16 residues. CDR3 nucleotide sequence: TGCGCCAGCAGCTTGGTCACCGGGACAGGGTACAATGAGCAGTTCTTC. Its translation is CASSLVTGTGYNEQFF. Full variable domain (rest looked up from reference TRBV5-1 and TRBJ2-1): KAGVTQTPRYLIKTRGQQVTLSCSPISGHRSVSWYQQTPGQGLQFLFEYFSETQRNKGNFPGRFSGRQFSNSRSEMNVSTLELGDSALYLCASSLVTGTGYNEQFFGPGTRLTVL.

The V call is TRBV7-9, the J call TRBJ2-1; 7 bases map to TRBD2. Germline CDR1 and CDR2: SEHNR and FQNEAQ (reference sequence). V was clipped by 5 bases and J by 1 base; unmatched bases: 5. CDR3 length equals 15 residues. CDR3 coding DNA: TGTGCCAGCAGCCCTTTAGCGGGTTCCTACAATGAGCAGTTCTTC. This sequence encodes CASSPLAGSYNEQFF.

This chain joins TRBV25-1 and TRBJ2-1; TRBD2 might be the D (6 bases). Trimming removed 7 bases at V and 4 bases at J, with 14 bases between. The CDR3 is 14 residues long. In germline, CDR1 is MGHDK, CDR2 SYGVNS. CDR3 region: CASNEAGRYNEQFF. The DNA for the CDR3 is TGTGCCAGCAACGAGGCAGGGAGGTACAATGAGCAGTTCTTC.

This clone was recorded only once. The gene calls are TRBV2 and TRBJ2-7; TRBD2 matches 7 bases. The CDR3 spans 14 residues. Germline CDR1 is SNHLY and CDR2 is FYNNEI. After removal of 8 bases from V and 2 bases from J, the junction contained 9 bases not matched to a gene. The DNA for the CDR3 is TGTGCCAGCTCGAGGGAGGGGCCGACCTACGAGCAGTACTTC. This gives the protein CASSREGPTYEQYF.

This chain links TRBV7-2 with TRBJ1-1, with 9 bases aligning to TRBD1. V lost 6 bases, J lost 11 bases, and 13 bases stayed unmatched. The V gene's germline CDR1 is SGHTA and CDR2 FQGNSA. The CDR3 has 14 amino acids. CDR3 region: CASSMDRGPNGAFF. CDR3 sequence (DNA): TGTGCCAGCAGTATGGACAGGGGACCGAATGGGGCTTTCTTT. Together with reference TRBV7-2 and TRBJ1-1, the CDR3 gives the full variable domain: GAGVSQSPSNKVTEKGKDVELRCDPISGHTALYWYRQSLGQGLEFLIYFQGNSAPDKSGLPSDRFSAERTGGSVSTLTIQRTQQEDSAVYLCASSMDRGPNGAFFGQGTRLTVV.

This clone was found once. The CDR3 DNA sequence: TGTGCCAGTAGTATAGCAGCGGGGGCAACTGAAGCTTTCTTT. Protein sequence: CASSIAAGATEAFF. This rearrangement joins TRBV19 to TRBJ1-1; TRBD1 is a possible D gene (6 bases). V was clipped by 1 base and J by 5 bases, with 11 bases between them. The germline V gene encodes CDR1 LNHDA and CDR2 SQIVND (reference sequence). This CDR3 contains 14 residues.

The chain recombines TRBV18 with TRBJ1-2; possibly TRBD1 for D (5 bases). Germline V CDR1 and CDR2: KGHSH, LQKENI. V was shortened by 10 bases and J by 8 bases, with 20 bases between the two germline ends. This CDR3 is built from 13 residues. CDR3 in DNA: TGTGCCACCATCTCCCAGGGCGAGGACGGCTACACCTTC. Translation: CATISQGEDGYTF.

In DNA form, the CDR3 reads TGTGCCAGCAGCTTGAGGACCATTACTAGTCTCCATGAGCAGTTCTTC. Translated, it gives CASSLRTITSLHEQFF. The chain couples TRBV5-8 to TRBJ2-1, with TRBD2 as a possible D gene (5 bases). CDR3 length: 16 amino acids. CDR1 is SGHTS and CDR2 is YDEGEE in the germline V gene. Trimming pared 1 base from V and 8 bases from J, leaving 19 bases between.

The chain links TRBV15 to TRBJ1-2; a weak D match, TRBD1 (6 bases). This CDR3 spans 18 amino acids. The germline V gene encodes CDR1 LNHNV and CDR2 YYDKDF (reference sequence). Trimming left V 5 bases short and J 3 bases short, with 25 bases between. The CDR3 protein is CATSPTPGGPFGDYGYTF. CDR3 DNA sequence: TGTGCCACCAGCCCAACTCCGGGGGGGCCTTTCGGCGACTATGGCTACACCTTC.

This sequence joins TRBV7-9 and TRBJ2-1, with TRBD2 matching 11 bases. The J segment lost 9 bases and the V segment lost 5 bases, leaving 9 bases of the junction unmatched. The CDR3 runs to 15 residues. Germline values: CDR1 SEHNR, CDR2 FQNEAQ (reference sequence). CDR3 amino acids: CASSQTSGRRIEQFF. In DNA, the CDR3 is TGTGCCAGCAGCCAAACTAGCGGGAGACGTATTGAGCAGTTCTTC.

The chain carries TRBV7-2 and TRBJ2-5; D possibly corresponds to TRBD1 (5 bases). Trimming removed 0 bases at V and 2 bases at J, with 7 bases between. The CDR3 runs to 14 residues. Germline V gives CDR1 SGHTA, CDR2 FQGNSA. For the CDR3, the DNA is TGTGCCAGCAGCTTAGCAGGGGTTCAAGAGACCCAGTACTTC. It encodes CASSLAGVQETQYF.

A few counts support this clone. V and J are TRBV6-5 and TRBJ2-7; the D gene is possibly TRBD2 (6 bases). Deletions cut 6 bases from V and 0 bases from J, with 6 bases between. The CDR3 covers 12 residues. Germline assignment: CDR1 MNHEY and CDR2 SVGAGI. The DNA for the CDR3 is TGTGCCAGCAGGGGGGGCTCCTACGAGCAGTACTTC. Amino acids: CASRGGSYEQYF.

This CDR3 is CAISEPTSGSVYEQFF. Written as DNA, the CDR3 is TGTGCCATCAGTGAGCCGACTAGCGGGAGTGTCTATGAGCAGTTCTTC. The chain couples TRBV10-3 to TRBJ2-1; 12 bases line up with TRBD2. The germline CDR1 and CDR2 sequences are ENHRY and SYGVKD. With 2 bases clipped from V and 8 bases from J, the junction kept 7 bases outside the gene matches. The CDR3 length is 16 residues.

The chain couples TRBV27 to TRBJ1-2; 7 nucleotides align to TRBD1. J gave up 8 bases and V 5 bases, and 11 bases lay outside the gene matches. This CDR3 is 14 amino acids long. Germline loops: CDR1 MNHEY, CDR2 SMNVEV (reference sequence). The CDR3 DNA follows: TGTGCCAGCAGTACCGAACCCTACAGGGGCGGCTACACCTTC. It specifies CASSTEPYRGGYTF.

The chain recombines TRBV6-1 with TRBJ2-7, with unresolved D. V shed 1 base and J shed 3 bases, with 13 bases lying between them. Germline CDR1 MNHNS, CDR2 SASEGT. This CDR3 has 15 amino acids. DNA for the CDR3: TGTGCCAGCAGTGAAGGGGCAGCCGTAAACTACGAGCAGTACTTC. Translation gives CASSEGAAVNYEQYF.